The sample holds a few counts of the clone carrying this T cell receptor beta chain. As yet, its antigen is unknown. This sample was included in a study of chemoradiotherapy in HPV16-positive cancers. The CDR3 loop spans 14 amino acids. Germline V CDR1 and CDR2: SQVTM, ANQGSEA. The V segment lost 0 bases and the J segment 3 bases; nucleotides outside the gene matches: 4. Findings and limits, study-wide: Non-HPV-specific T cells did not expand in tumors during treatment, whereas candidate HPV-specific clones and E7-related motifs did.

The repertoire was sequenced with immunoSEQ multiplex PCR; TCRdb's copy has only in-frame clones and lacks some. The sample has around 2,500 clones; 87% are singletons. The material sequenced was tumor tissue, taken from a patient who underwent chemoradiotherapy. The sequence was obtained from a human donor with HPV-associated anogenital cancer. This chain connects TRBV29-1 to TRBJ2-7; 8 positions match TRBD1. Here the CDR3 reads CSVEDPDRDYEQYF. The CDR3 DNA is TGCAGCGTTGAAGATCCGGACAGGGACTACGAGCAGTACTTC.